These T cell receptor beta chains were read from a single sample in a study of early T cells in non-severe SARS-CoV-2 infection. TCRdb used MiXCR to reprocess the 5' RACE reads, holding one entry per CDR3 protein. The sample carries around 64,000 distinct CDR3 sequences, around 10% recorded once. The specimen was whole blood, collected at baseline. Receptors originate from an adult who was a healthcare worker with PCR-confirmed SARS-CoV-2 infection or an uninfected control (not recorded which). Each CDR3 is given with its conserved first and last residue. D genes are given only for firm matches.

D gene,V gene,CDR3 protein
TRBD2,TRBV7-2,CASRGRGAWSEQFF
TRBD1,TRBV11-2,CASSLTGMNTGELFF
-,TRBV2,CASMRMGSPLHF
TRBD1,TRBV7-3,CASSLYGTGQETQYF
TRBD1,TRBV20-1,CSATWTGEETQYF
TRBD1,TRBV11-2,CASSPRTGAGELFF
-,TRBV7-8,CASSGDQRDIQYF
TRBD1,TRBV7-8,CASSTPGQGGIETQYF
TRBD1,TRBV6-5,CASQGTGIYNEQFF
TRBD1,TRBV10-3,CATYDRDRGAGELFF
TRBD1,TRBV6-6,CASSYSGQVGNQPQHF
-,TRBV7-9,CASSSHSGAQYF
TRBD1,TRBV29-1,CSDSMTGGAYGYTF
-,TRBV27,CASSPLLSNYGYTF
-,TRBV4-1,CASKGGPNQPQHF
-,TRBV29-1,CSVVQASSYEQYF
TRBD2,TRBV7-7,CASSRTSGPKETQYF
-,TRBV6-1,CASSEATRWGSNSPLHF
-,TRBV7-2,CASSFANRKGDEQFF
TRBD2,TRBV7-8,CASSPWGLAGGPRTDTQYF
-,TRBV14,CASSKQTWADTQYF
-,TRBV7-9,CASSMAGTDTQYF
TRBD1,TRBV18,CASSPGTGANEKLFF
TRBD2,TRBV6-6,CASSYVLAGYNEQFF
-,TRBV3-1,CASSQDRNTDTQYF
TRBD1,TRBV11-2,CASSTGQGRTYEQYF
-,TRBV7-9,CASSADAYNEQFF
-,TRBV2,CASSERSLNEKLFF
TRBD2,TRBV29-1,CSVVVGGEGTQYF
-,TRBV6-6,CASSYGAGREQPQHF
TRBD1,TRBV7-9,CASSLAGAGQNQPQHF
TRBD1,TRBV5-5,CASSPGQGRNTEAFF
TRBD2,TRBV5-1,CASSALAGAFSNEQFF
TRBD1,TRBV29-1,CSVRGTANEKLFF
TRBD1,TRBV18,CASSPSKGTGLTQPQHF
-,TRBV18,CASSPEQVNYEQYF
-,TRBV7-8,CASNYGGVDYGYTF
-,TRBV15,CATSRDKTQYF
-,TRBV2,CASSEVRDYGYTF
-,TRBV5-1,CASSLDDQETQYF
-,TRBV5-1,CASSLQGLPGELFF
-,TRBV14,CASSQFRTLSNEQFF
-,TRBV29-1,CSGGLGNTEAFF
-,TRBV5-5,CASSSSGRTNYEQYF
-,TRBV12-3/TRBV12-4,CASSPSGRGGGELFF
-,TRBV5-1,CASSLYGDIEAFF
TRBD1,TRBV18,CASSLRTGSQPQHF